This T cell receptor beta chain was identified in a study of blood T cell repertoires in COVID-19. Study-wide background: Acute and convalescent COVID-19 specimens originated in the United States, Italy and Spain.

Some clones are missing from TCRdb's copy, which holds only in-frame ones; the method was immunoSEQ multiplex PCR. The sample yields more than 110,000 clones, 84% seen once. Across 24 US areas, participants ranged in age from about 18 to 100 years. The study assigned cohorts using participant-reported clinical history. After removal of 4 bases from V and 7 bases from J, the junction contained 5 bases not matched to a gene. The CDR3 contains 15 residues. Germline CDR1 GTSNPN, CDR2 SVGIG (reference sequence). This receptor was identified in a man in his forties or fifties with acute COVID-19. Sequencing input: PBMCs or T cells enriched from blood (not recorded which). This chain joins TRBV30 and TRBJ2-1; 15 bases match TRBD2. In DNA, the CDR3 is TGTGCCTGGACTAGGACTAGCGGGAGGGTTAATGAGCAGTTCTTC. Translated: CAWTRTSGRVNEQFF.